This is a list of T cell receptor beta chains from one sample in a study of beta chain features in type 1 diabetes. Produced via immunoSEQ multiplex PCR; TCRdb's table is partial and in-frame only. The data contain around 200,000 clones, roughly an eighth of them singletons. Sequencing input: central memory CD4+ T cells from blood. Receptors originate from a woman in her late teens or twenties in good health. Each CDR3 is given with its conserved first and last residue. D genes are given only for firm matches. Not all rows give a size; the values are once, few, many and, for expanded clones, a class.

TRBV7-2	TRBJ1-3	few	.	TGTGCCAGCAGCTTCACCTTAGGGTCGGGGGGAAACACCATATATTTT	CASSFTLGSGGNTIYF
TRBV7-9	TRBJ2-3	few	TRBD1	TGTGCCAGCAGATCCGGGACAGGGGGTGCGGGTACGCAGTATTTT	CASRSGTGGAGTQYF
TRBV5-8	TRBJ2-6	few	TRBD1	TGTGCCAGCAGCGGCGACAGGGGGCTTGCTGGGGCCAACGTCCTGACTTTC	CASSGDRGLAGANVLTF
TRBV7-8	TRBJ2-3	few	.	TGTGCCAGCAGCCATCTAGGCACAGATACGCAGTATTTT	CASSHLGTDTQYF
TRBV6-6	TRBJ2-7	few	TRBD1	TGTGCCAGCAGCCGGGACAGATCATACGAGCAGTACTTC	CASSRDRSYEQYF
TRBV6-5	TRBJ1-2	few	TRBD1	TGTGCCAGCAGCCGGACGACAGGGGGCTCTGGCTACACCTTC	CASSRTTGGSGYTF
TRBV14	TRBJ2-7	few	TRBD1	TGTGCCAGCAGCCAATTCGGGACAGGGATGTACGAGCAGTACTTC	CASSQFGTGMYEQYF
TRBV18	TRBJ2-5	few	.	TGTGCCAGCTCACCATCAGGGGAGGGAGAGACCCAGTACTTC	CASSPSGEGETQYF
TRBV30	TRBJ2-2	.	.	TGTGCCTGGCAGGGCACCGGGGAGCTGTTTTTT	CAWQGTGELFF
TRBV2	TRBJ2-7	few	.	TGTGCCAGCTCGGTAGCGAGGCACTACGAGCAGTACTTC	CASSVARHYEQYF
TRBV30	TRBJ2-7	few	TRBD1	TGTGCCTGGGTCACAGGGGGAGGCGAGCAGTACTTC	CAWVTGGGEQYF
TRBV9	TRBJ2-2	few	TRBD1	TGTGCCAGCAGCGTACGGGGACAGGGGGCCCCCGGGGAGCTGTTTTTT	CASSVRGQGAPGELFF
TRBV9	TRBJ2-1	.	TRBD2	TGTGCCAGCAGCGTATTACCTAGCGGGAGGGCCAATGAGCAGTTCTTC	CASSVLPSGRANEQFF
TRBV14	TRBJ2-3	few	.	TGTGCCAGCAGCCTCCGGGGGTCTCGCACAGATACGCAGTATTTT	CASSLRGSRTDTQYF
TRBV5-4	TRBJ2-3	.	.	TGTGCCAGCAGCTTGGCCGGCACAGATACGCAGTATTTT	CASSLAGTDTQYF
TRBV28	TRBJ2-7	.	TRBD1	TGTGCCAGCAAGGGTTCCGACAGGGGGTTCTACGAGCAGTACTTC	CASKGSDRGFYEQYF
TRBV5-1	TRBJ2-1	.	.	TGCGCCAGCAGCTTAAATAACAATGAGCAGTTCTTC	CASSLNNNEQFF
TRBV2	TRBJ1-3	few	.	TGTGCCAGCAGTGAAGAGGCAGGGTCTGGAAACACCATATATTTT	CASSEEAGSGNTIYF
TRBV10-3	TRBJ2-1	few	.	TGTGCCATCACCGGGAGTGGGGATGAGCAGTTCTTC	CAITGSGDEQFF
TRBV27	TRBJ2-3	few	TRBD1	TGTGCCAGCAGTTTAGTACAGGGGGCAATCGGTACAGATACGCAGTATTTT	CASSLVQGAIGTDTQYF
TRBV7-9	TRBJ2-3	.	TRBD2	TGTGCCAGCAGCCCCCGGGGGGGTAGCACAGATACGCAGTATTTT	CASSPRGGSTDTQYF
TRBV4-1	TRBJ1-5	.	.	TGCGCCAGCAGCCAAGAACCGGACAGAGTAAATCAGCCCCAGCATTTT	CASSQEPDRVNQPQHF
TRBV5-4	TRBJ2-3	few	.	TGTGCCAGCAGCTTGGTGAACAAGCGGGTGCTTGATACGCAGTATTTT	CASSLVNKRVLDTQYF
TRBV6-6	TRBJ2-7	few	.	TGTGCCAGCAGGCTGCAGGTTTCCAGCTCCTACGAGCAGTACTTC	CASRLQVSSSYEQYF
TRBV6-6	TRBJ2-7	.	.	TGTGCCAGCAGCCCGGACGGGAAGCAGTACTTC	CASSPDGKQYF
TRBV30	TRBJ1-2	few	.	TGTGCCTGGAGTTGGAGGGATGGCTATGGCTACACCTTC	CAWSWRDGYGYTF
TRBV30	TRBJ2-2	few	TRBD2	TGTGCCTGGAGACCAGCGGGGGGTCCCGGGGAGCTGTTTTTT	CAWRPAGGPGELFF
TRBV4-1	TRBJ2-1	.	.	TGCGCCAGCAGCCAAGAATCAGGGGTCAAGGAGCAGTTCTTC	CASSQESGVKEQFF
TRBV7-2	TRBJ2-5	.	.	TGTGCCAGCAGGGCGGGACTCCAAGAGACCCAGTACTTC	CASRAGLQETQYF
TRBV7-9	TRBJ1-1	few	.	TGTGCCAGCAGCTTGACGGACAGTCAGAACACTGAAGCTTTCTTT	CASSLTDSQNTEAFF
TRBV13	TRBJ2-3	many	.	TGTGCCAGCAGCTTAGTAGCTATCACAGATACGCAGTATTTT	CASSLVAITDTQYF
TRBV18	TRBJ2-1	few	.	TGTGCCAGCTCACCACGGCGGGACAATGAGCAGTTCTTC	CASSPRRDNEQFF
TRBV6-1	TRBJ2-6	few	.	TGTGCCAGCAATGGGGCCTACTCTGGGGCCAACGTCCTGACTTTC	CASNGAYSGANVLTF
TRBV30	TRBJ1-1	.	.	TGTGCCTGGACGGGACTCATGAACACTGAAGCTTTCTTT	CAWTGLMNTEAFF
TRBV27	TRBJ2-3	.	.	TGTGCCAGCAGTTTAAGGCAGGCAAGGACAGATACGCAGTATTTT	CASSLRQARTDTQYF
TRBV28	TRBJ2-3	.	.	TGTGCCAGCAGTTCCCCTCGGAGCAGAAGCACAGATACGCAGTATTTT	CASSSPRSRSTDTQYF
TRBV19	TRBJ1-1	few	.	TGTGCCAGTAGGATACAGGGTTCAAGGATGAACACTGAAGCTTTCTTT	CASRIQGSRMNTEAFF
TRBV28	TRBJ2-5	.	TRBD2	TGTGCCAGCAGTCCAGGACTAGCGGGCTCGAGAGAGACCCAGTACTTC	CASSPGLAGSRETQYF
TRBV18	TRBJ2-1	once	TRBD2	TGTGCCAGCTCAGACAAGCGGGAGTCCTACAATGAGCAGTTCTTC	CASSDKRESYNEQFF
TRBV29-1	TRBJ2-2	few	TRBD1	TGCAGCGTTGCTGAAAGCTGGACAGGCAGCACCGGGGAGCTGTTTTTT	CSVAESWTGSTGELFF
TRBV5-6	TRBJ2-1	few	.	TGTGCCAGCAGCTTATTTCCCATCCGGGTGGGGAGCTCCTACAATGAGCAGTTCTTC	CASSLFPIRVGSSYNEQFF
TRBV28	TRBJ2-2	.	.	TGTGCCAGCAGTCTCGGAGGGGCGGGCACCGGGGAGCTGTTTTTT	CASSLGGAGTGELFF
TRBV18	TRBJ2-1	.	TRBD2	TGTGCCAGCTCACCAACGACTAGCGGGAGGAATGAGCAGTTCTTC	CASSPTTSGRNEQFF
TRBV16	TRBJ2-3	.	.	TGTGCCAGCAGCCAAAGAAGCCAGGGTGGAGATACGCAGTATTTT	CASSQRSQGGDTQYF
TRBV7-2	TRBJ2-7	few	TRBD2	TGTGCCAGCAGCTCCAGACTAGCGGGAGGTCAGCAGTACTTC	CASSSRLAGGQQYF
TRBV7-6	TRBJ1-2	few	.	TGTGCCAGCAGCTTAGGAGAGAACTATGGCTACACCTTC	CASSLGENYGYTF
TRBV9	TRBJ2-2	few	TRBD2	TGTGCCAGCAGCGTAACTAGCGGGGGTAACACCGGGGAGCTGTTTTTT	CASSVTSGGNTGELFF
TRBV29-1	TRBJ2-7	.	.	TGCAGCGTTGAGGCGTCCGTGGGCCAGAGCTCCTACGAGCAGTACTTC	CSVEASVGQSSYEQYF
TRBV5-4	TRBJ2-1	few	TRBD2	TGTGCCAGCAGCCCGGACCGGCTAGCGGGGGGGAATTTCTTC	CASSPDRLAGGNFF
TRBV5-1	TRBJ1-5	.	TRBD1	TGCGCCAGCAGCCCGGGACAGCGTAGAGATCAGCCCCAGCATTTT	CASSPGQRRDQPQHF